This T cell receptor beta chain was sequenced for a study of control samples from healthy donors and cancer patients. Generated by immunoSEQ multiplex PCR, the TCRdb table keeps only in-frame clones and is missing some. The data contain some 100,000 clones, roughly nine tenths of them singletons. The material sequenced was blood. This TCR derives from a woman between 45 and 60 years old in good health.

The CDR3 DNA reads as TGTGCCTGGAGACTGAGGGGGAATCAGCCCCAGCATTTT. It is translated as CAWRLRGNQPQHF. V is TRBV30 and J is TRBJ1-5, with D possibly TRBD1 on 6 matching bases. Germline V gene lookup returns CDR1 GTSNPN and CDR2 SVGIG (reference sequence). V lost 3 bases, J lost 4 bases, and 10 bases lay in between. The CDR3 consists of 13 residues. The complete variable domain, with remaining parts taken from reference TRBV30 and TRBJ1-5, reads SQTIHQWPATLVQPVGSPLSLECTVEGTSNPNLYWYRQAAGRGLQLLFYSVGIGQISSEVPQNLSASRPQDRQFILSSKKLLLSDSGFYLCAWRLRGNQPQHFGDGTRLSIL.